A single sample gave rise to the 28 T cell receptor beta chains below, sequenced in a study of early T cells in non-severe SARS-CoV-2 infection (dated by TCRdb to the early 2020s). Libraries were built with 5' RACE. The instrument was a NextSeq 500. TCRdb reprocessed the public reads (quality trimming at Q25 with fastp, clone calling with MiXCR) and kept in-frame beta chains. Rows matching on CDR3 protein sequence are summarized as one entry with the most common DNA and genes. Recorded for this sample are roughly 99,000 distinct CDR3 sequences; more than 10% of them occurred a single time. Of the sample, 4% to 4.5% is held by the ten largest clones. The material was whole blood, obtained at baseline. The receptors were gathered from an adult who was a healthcare worker with PCR-confirmed SARS-CoV-2 infection or an uninfected control (not recorded which).

The chain uses TRBV5-1 and TRBJ2-5; D remains unclear. The CDR3 runs 14 residues. Germline V gene lookup returns CDR1 SGHRS and CDR2 YFSETQ. V lost 4 bases and J 2 bases, leaving 12 bases between the germline ends. The CDR3 sequence: CASSGRRPQETQYF. The CDR3 coding sequence is TGCGCCAGCAGCGGAAGGCGGCCACAAGAGACCCAGTACTTC. Variable domain in full (rest from reference TRBV5-1 and TRBJ2-5): KAGVTQTPRYLIKTRGQQVTLSCSPISGHRSVSWYQQTPGQGLQFLFEYFSETQRNKGNFPGRFSGRQFSNSRSEMNVSTLELGDSALYLCASSGRRPQETQYFGPGTRLLVL.

This clonotype has just a few counts. The rearrangement links TRBV11-2 to TRBJ2-5; D might be TRBD2 (6 bases). CDR3 size: 14 residues. The ends were cut back, 5 bases at V and 1 base at J, with 11 bases in the middle. Germline CDR1 SGHAT, CDR2 FQNNGV. CDR3 nucleotides: TGTGCCAGCAGCCGAAGGGACTCCCAAGAGACCCAGTACTTC. Translating gives CASSRRDSQETQYF.

The chain uses TRBV19 and TRBJ1-5; D unresolved. Looked up from germline, CDR1 is LNHDA and CDR2 is SQIVND (reference sequence). V was trimmed by 8 bases and J by 1 base, leaving 6 bases between them. This CDR3 has 12 residues. The chain's CDR3 is CASRRSNQPQHF. CDR3 in DNA: TGTGCCAGTCGACGGAGCAATCAGCCCCAGCATTTT.

This clonotype was picked up many times. J is TRBJ1-3 and V is TRBV6-6, with TRBD1 as a possible D gene (5 bases). Germline CDR1 and CDR2: MNHNY and SVGAGI (reference sequence). V lost 6 bases to trimming and J lost 0 bases, with 12 bases between them. This CDR3 has 15 amino acids. CDR3 sequence: CASSQPGSSGNTIYF. As DNA, the CDR3 is TGTGCCAGCAGCCAACCAGGGAGCTCTGGAAACACCATATATTTT.

This chain links TRBV20-1 with TRBJ2-1; TRBD2 agrees at 9 bases. The V and J ends lost 5 bases and 3 bases, in that order; junction bases with no gene match: 8. Germline V gene lookup returns CDR1 DFQATT and CDR2 SNEGSKA (reference sequence). CDR3 length: 15 residues. Here the CDR3 reads CSAVPLAGSYNEQFF. CDR3 sequence (DNA): TGCAGTGCTGTTCCCCTAGCGGGGAGCTACAATGAGCAGTTCTTC.

This clonotype has only a few counts. V gene TRBV7-9 combines with J gene TRBJ2-5; TRBD2 might be the D (6 bases). The CDR3 covers 12 residues. Germline values: CDR1 SEHNR, CDR2 FQNEAQ (reference sequence). V was pared by 5 bases and J by 9 bases, with 13 bases between. The CDR3 DNA sequence: TGTGCCAGCAGCCCCTCTACGGGGGCCCAGTACTTC. Its protein is CASSPSTGAQYF.

This clonotype was counted many times. The CDR3, as DNA: TGTGCCAGCAGGACACTTAGCAATCAGCCCCAGCATTTT. Translation: CASRTLSNQPQHF. This chain connects TRBV2 to TRBJ1-5; no reliable D call. The CDR3 spans 13 residues. V was clipped by 6 bases and J by 0 bases, with 6 bases between them. Germline-derived CDR1 and CDR2 are SNHLY and FYNNEI.

The rearrangement uses TRBV5-1 and TRBJ1-1; no clear D. V was cut by 3 bases and J by 3 bases, with 12 bases left in between. The CDR3 runs 14 residues. Germline V gives CDR1 SGHRS, CDR2 YFSETQ. CDR3 amino acids: CASSSEGFYTEAFF. CDR3 nucleotides: TGCGCCAGCAGCTCTGAAGGCTTTTACACTGAAGCTTTCTTT.

This clonotype has more than one count but fewer than ten. The V and J genes are TRBV7-9 and TRBJ2-1, with D maybe TRBD2 (5 bases). V dropped 5 bases and J dropped 7 bases, with 21 bases sitting between them. Germline CDR1 reads SEHNR; CDR2 reads FQNEAQ (reference sequence). The CDR3 totals 16 residues. The CDR3 nucleotides are TGTGCCAGCAGCCTCATCCAGGTTGCCCCGGGGAATGAGCAGTTCTTC. Residues: CASSLIQVAPGNEQFF.

This clonotype was detected a few times. V gene TRBV20-1 combines with J gene TRBJ2-3, with D tentatively TRBD2 (7 bases). The CDR3 is 17 amino acids. V was cut by 0 bases and J by 5 bases, with 21 bases left in between. Germline CDR1 and CDR2: DFQATT and SNEGSKA (reference sequence). The CDR3: CSARDLLLGGPGDTQYF. The CDR3 nucleotides read TGCAGTGCTAGAGACCTACTACTCGGGGGGCCGGGAGATACGCAGTATTTT.

A few counts support this clonotype. The chain joins TRBV12-3 or TRBV12-4 to TRBJ2-7; D is unresolved. V was clipped by 5 bases and J by 0 bases, with 5 bases between them. The CDR3 loop spans 12 amino acids. The CDR3 is CASSHSSYEQYF. CDR3 in DNA: TGTGCCAGCAGTCACTCCTCCTACGAGCAGTACTTC.

This clonotype was recorded a few times. The V call is TRBV5-1, the J call TRBJ1-2; unclear D gene. The CDR3 contains 12 residues. Trimming took off 3 bases at V and 6 bases at J, with 9 bases between the two ends. Germline CDR1 SGHRS, CDR2 YFSETQ. The CDR3 region has the DNA TGCGCCAGCAGCTCAACAGTCGATGGCTACACCTTC. This codes for CASSSTVDGYTF.

The rearrangement links TRBV24-1 to TRBJ2-1; 7 bases line up with TRBD1. There are 13 residues in the CDR3. V shed 4 bases and J 6 bases; nucleotides not matched to a gene: 2. From germline, CDR1 is KGHDR and CDR2 SFDVKD. CDR3 region: CATSEDRANEQFF. The CDR3 DNA reads as TGTGCCACCAGTGAAGACAGGGCCAATGAGCAGTTCTTC.

This clonotype was detected many times. J is TRBJ2-1 and V is TRBV12-3 or TRBV12-4, with a weak D call TRBD2 (6 bases). This CDR3 is built from 14 residues. V was clipped by 6 bases and J by 9 bases, with 18 bases between them. CDR3 coding DNA: TGTGCCAGCAGACGGGACTCGGTCGGGGGTGAGCAGTTCTTC. Translating gives CASRRDSVGGEQFF.

The chain recombines TRBV5-1 with TRBJ2-4, with 9 bases identical to TRBD1. The CDR3 covers 15 residues. V shed 1 base, J shed 6 bases, and the junction held 5 bases outside the gene matches. The germline V gene encodes CDR1 SGHRS and CDR2 YFSETQ. The CDR3 DNA sequence: TGCGCCAGCAGCTTGTTGGGACAGGGCGCAAACATTCAGTACTTC. This sequence encodes CASSLLGQGANIQYF.

In its sample, this clonotype was seen a few times. The chain's CDR3 is CASSLGSAVSGNTIYF. The CDR3 DNA reads as TGCGCCAGCAGCTTGGGCAGCGCTGTCTCTGGAAACACCATATATTTT. V usage is TRBV5-1 and J usage is TRBJ1-3; D ambiguous. V was pared by 0 bases and J by 0 bases, with 10 bases between. CDR1 and CDR2 from the germline V gene are SGHRS and YFSETQ. The CDR3 loop spans 16 amino acids.

This clonotype was found many times. The chain employs TRBV6-5 and TRBJ2-3, with 13 bases matching TRBD2. Germline-derived CDR1 and CDR2 are MNHEY and SVGAGI. The CDR3 has 18 amino acids. Germline trimming cut 6 bases from V and 0 bases from J; bases unmatched to any gene: 9. CDR3 sequence (DNA): TGTGCCAGCAGACTCAGCCCGGGACTAGCGGGAAGCACAGATACGCAGTATTTT. Translation gives CASRLSPGLAGSTDTQYF.

The chain uses TRBV5-4 and TRBJ2-3; unclear D gene. Trimming left V 1 base short and J 1 base short, with 13 bases between. Germline CDR1 and CDR2: SGHNT and YYREEE (reference sequence). The CDR3 sequence is 16 residues long. The DNA of the CDR3 is TGTGCCAGCAGCTTGTTAGACCTCCTACGCACAGATACGCAGTATTTT. Translating it yields CASSLLDLLRTDTQYF.

Many counts were recorded for this clonotype. V gene TRBV12-3 or TRBV12-4 combines with J gene TRBJ1-2, with TRBD1 matching over 7 bases. V lost 6 bases, J lost 4 bases, and 11 bases stayed unmatched. There are 15 residues in the CDR3. The CDR3 reads CASSAYRGISYGYTF. The CDR3 nucleotides are TGTGCCAGCAGCGCATACAGGGGAATCTCCTATGGCTACACCTTC.

This clonotype was seen at least ten times. V gene TRBV7-3 combines with J gene TRBJ2-3; D not certain. CDR1 is SGHTA, CDR2 FQGTGA, per germline. V was cut by 5 bases and J by 1 base, with 16 bases left in between. The CDR3 covers 16 residues. The DNA for the CDR3 is TGTGCCAGCAGCCCGACGGCAGGAAGCCGCACAGATACGCAGTATTTT. It translates to CASSPTAGSRTDTQYF.

This clonotype was detected a few times. This chain connects TRBV6-4 to TRBJ2-2; 10 positions agree with TRBD2. The CDR3 contains 17 residues. Germline CDR1 MRHNA, CDR2 SNTAGT. Unmatched junction bases numbered 10, after V lost 4 bases and J lost 5 bases. CDR3 sequence: CASSALAGASPTGELFF. DNA of the CDR3: TGTGCCAGCAGTGCTCTAGCGGGGGCCTCACCTACCGGGGAGCTGTTTTTT.

This chain links TRBV5-4 with TRBJ2-1, with 8 nucleotides matching TRBD1. This CDR3 has 16 residues. Unmatched junction bases numbered 13, after V lost 4 bases and J lost 7 bases. Germline V CDR1 and CDR2: SGHNT, YYREEE (reference sequence). This CDR3 reads CASSLGGQGARNEQFF. DNA for the CDR3: TGTGCCAGCAGCCTGGGGGGCCAGGGGGCGAGGAATGAGCAGTTCTTC.

This clonotype occurred many times. The rearrangement links TRBV5-1 to TRBJ2-1; 11 bases fit TRBD2. From germline, CDR1 is SGHRS and CDR2 YFSETQ. CDR3 size: 15 residues. The junction had 3 bases not matched to a gene; V was cut back by 4 bases and J by 3 bases. The DNA of the CDR3 is TGCGCCAGCAGCGCAACTAGCGGGGGCTACAATGAGCAGTTCTTC. Its translation is CASSATSGGYNEQFF.

In its sample, this clonotype was seen a few times. The genes are TRBV29-1 and TRBJ2-3; TRBD2 matches at 11 bases. This CDR3 region has 15 residues. V shed 6 bases, J shed 5 bases, and the junction held 10 bases outside the gene matches. Looked up from germline, CDR1 is SQVTM and CDR2 is ANQGSEA. This chain's CDR3 is CSVPTSGVRVDTQYF. In DNA form, the CDR3 reads TGCAGCGTGCCGACTAGCGGGGTGAGGGTAGATACGCAGTATTTT.

This clonotype was found many times. V usage is TRBV18 and J usage is TRBJ2-1, with 9 nucleotides matching TRBD1. Germline V CDR1 and CDR2: KGHSH, LQKENI. The trim removed 5 bases at V and 3 bases at J, leaving 8 bases unmatched. This CDR3 comprises 16 residues. The CDR3 protein is CASSGLTGGLYNEQFF. The CDR3 DNA is TGTGCCAGCTCAGGCCTGACAGGGGGGCTCTACAATGAGCAGTTCTTC.

This clonotype was observed once. The gene calls are TRBV12-3 or TRBV12-4 and TRBJ2-3; D is ambiguous. V dropped 2 bases and J dropped 1 base, with 13 bases sitting between them. The CDR3 is made up of 16 amino acids. CDR3 loop: CASSLILGSGTDTQYF. The DNA of the CDR3 is TGTGCCAGCAGTTTAATTTTGGGATCTGGCACAGATACGCAGTATTTT.

This clonotype was detected many times. The CDR3 loop is CASSLGVAKSNQPQHF. DNA of the CDR3: TGTGCCAGCAGCTTAGGCGTAGCAAAAAGCAATCAGCCCCAGCATTTT. The rearrangement uses TRBV7-9 and TRBJ1-5, with D hard to call. Germline CDR1 SEHNR, CDR2 FQNEAQ (reference sequence). This CDR3 contains 16 residues. V was trimmed by 1 base and J by 1 base, leaving 11 bases between them. Based on the CDR3 plus reference TRBV7-9 and TRBJ1-5, the full variable domain is DTGVSQNPRHKITKRGQNVTFRCDPISEHNRLYWYRQTLGQGPEFLTYFQNEAQLEKSRLLSDRFSAERPKGSFSTLEIQRTEQGDSAMYLCASSLGVAKSNQPQHFGDGTRLSIL.

This clonotype was recorded many times. This chain connects TRBV11-3 to TRBJ1-5, with D unclear. This CDR3 is 13 amino acids long. V lost 1 base, J lost 0 bases, and 1 base lay in between. CDR1 and CDR2 from the germline V gene are SGHNT and YENEEA. The CDR3 loop reads CASSLGSNQPQHF. The CDR3 DNA sequence: TGTGCCAGCAGCTTAGGTAGCAATCAGCCCCAGCATTTT.